A single TCR beta chain is shown here with its context. The antigen remains undetermined. The data originate from a study of shared clonotypes between healthy human individuals. Turning to the study itself: Donors consisted of a couple of women and a few men between 18 and 49. There were three CD4 naive, three CD4 memory, two CD8 naive and one CD8 memory plates per donor. Notes on the study in general: Clonotype sharing among donors was thought likely to change with sequencing depth.

Only in-frame clones appear in the TCRdb table, and some are missing; sequencing was by immunoSEQ multiplex PCR. The table has roughly 1,500,000 clones, around 98% seen once. Germline V gene sequence: CDR1 LGHNA, CDR2 YSLEER. The V gene end was trimmed by 1 base and the J gene end by 2 bases; junction bases not matched to a gene: 0. This CDR3 is built from 15 residues. What was sequenced was naive CD4+ T cells sorted from blood. Subset denoted: CD45RA+ positively selected. The genes are TRBV4-3 and TRBJ2-5; 11 bases line up with TRBD2. The receptor comes from a man aged 25 to 40 in good health. The CDR3 DNA follows: TGCGCCAGCAGCCAAGGGACTAGCGGGCAAGAGACCCAGTACTTC. Its translation: CASSQGTSGQETQYF.